Following are 16 T cell receptor beta chains from one sample sequenced in a study of early T cells in non-severe SARS-CoV-2 infection. One entry per CDR3 protein, called by TCRdb with MiXCR from the 5' RACE reads. The sample consists of tens of thousands of distinct CDR3 sequences, around 8.9% of them appearing once. The sample consisted of whole blood. The receptors stem from an adult who was a healthcare worker with PCR-confirmed SARS-CoV-2 infection or an uninfected control (not recorded which).

The J gene is TRBJ1-1, the V gene TRBV6-1; D uncertain. Trimming pared 2 bases from V and 0 bases from J, leaving 4 bases between. The V gene's germline CDR1 is MNHNS and CDR2 SASEGT. The CDR3 runs 13 residues. The DNA for the CDR3 is TGTGCCAGCAGTGAAAACATGAACACTGAAGCTTTCTTT. Translated, it gives CASSENMNTEAFF.

This clonotype has ten or more counts. The J gene is TRBJ2-2, the V gene TRBV12-3 or TRBV12-4; possibly TRBD2 for D (6 bases). V lost 7 bases to trimming and J lost 2 bases, with 11 bases between them. This CDR3 has 14 residues. CDR3 nucleotides: TGTGCCAGCACCCCGGGAGCAAACACCGGGGAGCTGTTTTTT. Protein: CASTPGANTGELFF.

The chain has TRBV7-3 and TRBJ2-2; 7 bases are a match to TRBD1. V trimming: 2 bases; J trimming: 6 bases; junction bases outside the gene matches: 6. This CDR3 contains 15 residues. The germline CDR1 and CDR2 sequences are SGHTA and FQGTGA. Written as DNA, the CDR3 is TGTGCCAGCAGCTTAGCGCCAGGGGGAGCCGGGGAGCTGTTTTTT. As protein: CASSLAPGGAGELFF.

This clonotype was seen many times. CDR3 sequence (DNA): TGCGCCAGCAGCTCCATGACATCTAACTATGGCTACACCTTC. Amino acid sequence: CASSSMTSNYGYTF. The V and J genes are TRBV5-1 and TRBJ1-2; D remains unclear. V lost 3 bases and J 0 bases, leaving 9 bases between the germline ends. There are 14 residues in the CDR3. Germline assignment: CDR1 SGHRS and CDR2 YFSETQ.

J is TRBJ2-7 and V is TRBV5-1; D not certain. Trimming cost V 7 bases and J 1 base, with 12 bases left between them. Germline V gene data show CDR1 as SGHRS and CDR2 as YFSETQ. CDR3 length: 13 residues. The DNA of the CDR3 is TGCGCCAGCTCATTTGGGGAATCCTACGAGCAGTACTTC. Translated, it gives CASSFGESYEQYF.

Ten or more counts support this clonotype. The chain uses TRBV27 and TRBJ1-2; D gene ambiguous. Trimming took 10 bases from V and 5 from J, leaving 8 bases between them. The V gene's germline CDR1 is MNHEY and CDR2 SMNVEV (reference sequence). The CDR3 totals 10 residues. CDR3 DNA sequence: TGTGCCACCCCGTCTTATGGCTACACCTTC. It is translated as CATPSYGYTF.

The chain links TRBV18 to TRBJ2-7; 7 nucleotides align to TRBD1. Germline V gene lookup returns CDR1 KGHSH and CDR2 LQKENI. The CDR3 consists of 15 residues. The V and J ends lost 5 bases and 6 bases, in that order; junction bases with no gene match: 13. As DNA, the CDR3 is TGTGCCAGCTCAAGGGGACAGACACATGCGGGCGAGCAGTACTTC. It yields the protein CASSRGQTHAGEQYF.

The V and J genes are TRBV28 and TRBJ2-5; 14 nucleotides line up with TRBD2. Germline lookup yields CDR1 MDHEN and CDR2 SYDVKM. The J segment lost 4 bases and the V segment lost 6 bases, leaving 13 bases of the junction unmatched. CDR3 length: 18 residues. The CDR3 nucleotides read TGTGCCAGCAGAGAGACGGGACTAGCGGGAGTAAGTCGAGAGACCCAGTACTTC. Encoded protein: CASRETGLAGVSRETQYF.

The V and J genes are TRBV20-1 and TRBJ2-1; tentative D call: TRBD1 (5 bases). Trimming left V 6 bases short and J 6 bases short, with 9 bases between. The germline CDR1 and CDR2 sequences are DFQATT and SNEGSKA (reference sequence). The CDR3 covers 11 residues. The CDR3 is CSAQDRNEQFF. Written as DNA, the CDR3 is TGCAGTGCACAGGATCGCAATGAGCAGTTCTTC.

This clonotype occurred a few times. The chain recombines TRBV11-2 with TRBJ2-3, with 8 bases matching TRBD2. CDR1 SGHAT and CDR2 FQNNGV come from the germline V gene. J was trimmed by 0 bases and V by 4 bases; bases with no gene match: 3. The CDR3 is 15 amino acids. In DNA form, the CDR3 reads TGTGCCAGCAGCTCGGGAGGGTATAGCACAGATACGCAGTATTTT. Translation: CASSSGGYSTDTQYF.

There are many counts of this clonotype. The chain joins TRBV9 to TRBJ2-3, with 7 nucleotides matching TRBD2. The germline V gene has CDR1 SGDLS and CDR2 YYNGEE. V was pared by 3 bases and J by 3 bases, with 7 bases of the junction left unmatched. The CDR3 is 15 amino acids. CDR3 DNA: TGTGCCAGCAGCGCATCCGGGACTAAAACAGATACGCAGTATTTT. Encoded protein: CASSASGTKTDTQYF. Using reference TRBV9 and TRBJ2-3 for the parts outside the CDR3, the full variable domain is DSGVTQTPKHLITATGQRVTLRCSPRSGDLSVYWYQQSLDQGLQFLIQYYNGEERAKGNILERFSAQQFPDLHSELNLSSLELGDSALYFCASSASGTKTDTQYFGPGTRLTVL.

The chain combines TRBV3-1 with TRBJ2-7; TRBD2 might be the D (5 bases). The CDR3 length is 12 residues. Trimming shortened V by 2 bases and J by 7 bases, and 9 bases separated the two germline ends. Germline values: CDR1 LGHDT, CDR2 YNNKEL (reference sequence). The CDR3 region has the DNA TGTGCCAGCAGCCAAAGGACGGGAGAGCAGTACTTC. Translating gives CASSQRTGEQYF.

This clonotype came up a few times. The genes are TRBV4-3 and TRBJ1-6; possibly TRBD1 for D (6 bases). The CDR3 is 14 residues long. The V gene's germline CDR1 is LGHNA and CDR2 YSLEER. V was clipped by 1 base and J by 5 bases, with 6 bases between them. The CDR3 DNA reads TGCGCCAGCAGCCAAGGGACAGATAATTCACCCCTCCACTTT. Protein sequence: CASSQGTDNSPLHF.

This clonotype was counted once. This chain joins TRBV7-9 and TRBJ2-3; D remains unclear. V lost 6 bases and J lost 3, with 16 bases in between. This CDR3 spans 15 amino acids. Germline V gives CDR1 SEHNR, CDR2 FQNEAQ (reference sequence). As DNA, the CDR3 is TGTGCCAGCAGTTCGAGCGTGAGCAGGACAGATACGCAGTATTTT. Translating gives CASSSSVSRTDTQYF.

This clonotype was seen a handful of times. V and J are TRBV28 and TRBJ2-5, with 7 bases identical to TRBD1. The J segment lost 0 bases and the V segment lost 5 bases, leaving 9 bases of the junction unmatched. CDR1 is MDHEN, CDR2 SYDVKM, per germline. The CDR3 is 16 residues long. This chain's CDR3 is CASSPQTGRNQETQYF. CDR3 in DNA: TGTGCCAGCAGTCCCCAGACAGGGCGGAACCAAGAGACCCAGTACTTC. Full variable domain (rest looked up from reference TRBV28 and TRBJ2-5): DVKVTQSSRYLVKRTGEKVFLECVQDMDHENMFWYRQDPGLGLRLIYFSYDVKMKEKGDIPEGYSVSREKKERFSLILESASTNQTSMYLCASSPQTGRNQETQYFGPGTRLLVL.

This clonotype was detected many times. One junction end disagrees with the germline gene, perhaps due to a read error. The V gene is TRBV6-1, the J gene TRBJ2-5, with 13 bases aligning to TRBD2. Germline CDR1 is MNHNS and CDR2 is SASEGT. CDR3 size: 13 residues. The CDR3 spells CASSEDGLAGEVF. CDR3 bases: TGTGCCAGCAGTGAAGATGGACTAGCGGGAGAGGTTTTC.